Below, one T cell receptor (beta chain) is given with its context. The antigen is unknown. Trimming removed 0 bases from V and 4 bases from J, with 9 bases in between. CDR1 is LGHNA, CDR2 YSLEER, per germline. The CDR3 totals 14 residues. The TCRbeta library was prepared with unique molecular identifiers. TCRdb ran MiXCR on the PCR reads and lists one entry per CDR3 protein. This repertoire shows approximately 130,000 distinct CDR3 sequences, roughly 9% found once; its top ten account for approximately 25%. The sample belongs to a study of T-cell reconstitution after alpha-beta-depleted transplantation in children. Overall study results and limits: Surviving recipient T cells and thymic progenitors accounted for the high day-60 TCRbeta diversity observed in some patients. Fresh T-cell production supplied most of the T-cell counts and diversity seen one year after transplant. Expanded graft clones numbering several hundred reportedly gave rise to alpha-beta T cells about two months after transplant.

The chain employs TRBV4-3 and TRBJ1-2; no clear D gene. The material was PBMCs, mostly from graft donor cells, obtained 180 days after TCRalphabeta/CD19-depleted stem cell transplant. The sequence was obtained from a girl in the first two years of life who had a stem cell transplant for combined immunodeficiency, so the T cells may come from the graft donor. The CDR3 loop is CASSQDRAGYGYTF. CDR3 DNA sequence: TGCGCCAGCAGCCAAGATAGGGCCGGCTATGGCTACACCTTC.